Below, one TCR beta chain is given with its context. After removal of 7 bases from V and 8 bases from J, the junction contained 13 bases not matched to a gene. CDR3 length: 15 residues. Germline lookup yields CDR1 MNHEY and CDR2 SVGEGT. This sample was included in a study of blood T cell repertoires in COVID-19. Study at large: COVID-19 samples, acute and convalescent, were from the United States, Italy and Spain. The analysed material was cDNA or gDNA that came from T cells, B-cell-depleted T cells, or PBMCs.

In the original workflow: Estimated nucleated cell counts came from reference gene primer amplification. Sequenced by immunoSEQ multiplex PCR; TCRdb stores in-frame clones only, minus some. V, J and clone size reflect that table, while D and trimming were determined from the DNA. The sample carries tens of thousands of clones, approximately 83% recorded once. Sample: peripheral blood. The J gene is TRBJ2-2, the V gene TRBV6-2 or TRBV6-3; 7 positions agree with TRBD1. The clonotype was recovered from a woman older than 75 with acute or convalescent COVID-19. The CDR3 region is CASTPGTDLGGELFF. The CDR3 region has the DNA TGTGCCAGCACCCCCGGGACAGACCTTGGGGGGGAGCTGTTTTTT.